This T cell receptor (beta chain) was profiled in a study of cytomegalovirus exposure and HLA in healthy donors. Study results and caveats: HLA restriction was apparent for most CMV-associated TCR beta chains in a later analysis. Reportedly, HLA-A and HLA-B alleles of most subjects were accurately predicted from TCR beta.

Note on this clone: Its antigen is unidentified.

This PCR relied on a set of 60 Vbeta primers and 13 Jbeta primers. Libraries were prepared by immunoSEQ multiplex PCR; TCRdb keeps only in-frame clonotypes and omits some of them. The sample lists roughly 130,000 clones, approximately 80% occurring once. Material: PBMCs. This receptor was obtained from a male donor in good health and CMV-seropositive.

As DNA, the CDR3 is TGTGCCAGCAGCCTGGACCGAGACACTGAAGCTTTCTTT. It is translated as CASSLDRDTEAFF. This chain uses TRBV5-4 with TRBJ1-1; D not resolved. The germline gives CDR1 SGHNT, CDR2 YYREEE (reference sequence). Deletions cut 4 bases from V and 3 bases from J, with 10 bases between. The CDR3 is made up of 13 amino acids.